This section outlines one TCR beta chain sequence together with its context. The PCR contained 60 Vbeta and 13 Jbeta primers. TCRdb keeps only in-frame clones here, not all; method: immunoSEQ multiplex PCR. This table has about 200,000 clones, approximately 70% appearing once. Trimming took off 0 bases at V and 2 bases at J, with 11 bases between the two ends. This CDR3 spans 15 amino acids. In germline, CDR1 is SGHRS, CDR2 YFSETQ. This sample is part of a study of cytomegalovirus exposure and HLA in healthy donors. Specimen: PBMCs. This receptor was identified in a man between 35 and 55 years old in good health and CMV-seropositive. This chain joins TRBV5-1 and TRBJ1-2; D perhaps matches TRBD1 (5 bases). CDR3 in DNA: TGCGCCAGCAGCTTGGGACAGTCCCTGAACTATGGCTACACCTTC. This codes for CASSLGQSLNYGYTF.